Listed below are T cell receptor beta chains from one sample, sequenced in a study of technical replicates of blood from a handful of donors. Repertoires were generated with immunoSEQ multiplex PCR, while TCRdb's copy carries only in-frame clones and drops some. The sample has 65,000 to 90,000 clones, around 86% seen once; the top ten hold roughly 4.9%. Sequenced sample: PBMCs. Source of these receptors: a human donor in good health. Some clones in this sample may be carry-over from other donors' samples. Both conserved end residues are part of each CDR3. A D gene is named only where the DNA matches it firmly. Size tells how often a clone was seen (once, few, many) or the class of an expanded clone, and some rows leave it out.

J	V	size	D	CDR3	DNA
TRBJ1-5	TRBV4-3	few	-	CASSQVGDGTYSNQPQHF	TGCGCCAGCAGCCAAGTTGGTGACGGGACTTATAGCAATCAGCCCCAGCATTTT
TRBJ2-5	TRBV2	-	-	CASSGVLGGTQYF	TGTGCCAGCAGTGGGGTCCTAGGGGGGACCCAGTACTTC
TRBJ2-3	TRBV15	-	-	CATSRVIDFGTQYF	TGTGCCACCAGCAGAGTCATAGATTTCGGTACGCAGTATTTT
TRBJ2-1	TRBV18	-	TRBD2	CASSPLAGGDNEQFF	TGTGCCAGCTCACCGCTAGCGGGAGGGGACAATGAGCAGTTCTTC
TRBJ1-4	TRBV27	-	-	CASSNRQNEKLFF	TGTGCCAGCAGTAACAGACAAAATGAAAAACTGTTTTTT
TRBJ1-1	TRBV27	few	-	CASSLTGGGTEAFF	TGTGCCAGCAGTCTGACGGGGGGAGGCACTGAAGCTTTCTTT
TRBJ1-3	TRBV10-3	-	TRBD1	CATGGDRGPGNTIYF	TGTGCCACAGGTGGGGACAGGGGGCCTGGAAACACCATATATTTT
TRBJ1-3	TRBV7-2	-	-	CASSFISGNLGNTIYF	TGTGCCAGCAGCTTCATATCAGGGAATCTTGGAAACACCATATATTTT
TRBJ2-7	TRBV30	-	-	CAWSAQEGHEQYF	TGTGCCTGGAGTGCACAGGAGGGTCACGAGCAGTACTTC
TRBJ2-7	TRBV11-2	-	TRBD1	CASSNPRQGQGSYEQYF	TGTGCCAGCAGTAACCCCAGGCAGGGACAGGGCTCCTACGAGCAGTACTTC
TRBJ2-4	TRBV2	-	-	CASSENGVNIQYF	TGTGCCAGCAGCGAAAACGGGGTGAACATTCAGTACTTC
TRBJ2-7	TRBV9	once	-	CASIPTGRDRYEQYF	TGTGCCAGCATCCCTACCGGGCGGGACCGCTACGAGCAGTACTTC
TRBJ1-2	TRBV5-1	-	-	CASSPLGGRGYTF	TGCGCCAGCAGCCCGCTAGGAGGGCGAGGCTACACCTTC
TRBJ2-7	TRBV11-1	-	-	CASSPSSFLEQYF	TGTGCCAGCAGCCCGTCGTCTTTTTTGGAGCAGTACTTC
TRBJ1-1	TRBV25-1	few	TRBD1	CASTSRGTARVENTEAFF	TGTGCCAGCACCTCGAGGGGGACAGCGAGGGTGGAGAACACTGAAGCTTTCTTT
TRBJ2-1	TRBV7-9	-	TRBD2	CASSTSGGVYNEQFF	TGTGCCAGCAGTACCAGCGGGGGGGTCTACAATGAGCAGTTCTTC
TRBJ2-7	TRBV5-6	once	-	CASSFSPSEQYF	TGTGCCAGCAGCTTCTCCCCGTCCGAGCAGTACTTC
TRBJ2-3	TRBV10-2	-	-	CASSESTADFGDTQYF	TGCGCCAGCAGTGAGTCGACAGCAGACTTCGGAGATACGCAGTATTTT
TRBJ2-6	TRBV10-3	-	-	CAIRPQGGDSGANVLTF	TGTGCCATCAGACCACAGGGGGGGGACTCTGGGGCCAACGTCCTGACTTTC
TRBJ2-6	TRBV4-3	-	TRBD1	CASSQIGGTGANVLIF	TGCGCCAGCAGCCAGATCGGGGGGACAGGGGCCAACGTCCTGATTTTC
TRBJ2-7	TRBV4-2	-	TRBD1	CASSQDLTGIDEQYF	TGTGCCAGCAGCCAAGATCTGACAGGGATTGACGAGCAGTACTTC
TRBJ1-2	TRBV30	-	-	CAWTRSAGYTF	TGTGCCTGGACCCGGAGCGCCGGCTACACCTTC
TRBJ2-2	TRBV7-8	-	TRBD1	CASRHRQGDTGELFF	TGTGCCAGCAGACATAGACAGGGTGACACCGGGGAGCTGTTTTTT
TRBJ1-1	TRBV18	-	-	CASSPPQGTEAFF	TGTGCCAGCTCACCACCTCAGGGGACTGAAGCTTTCTTT
TRBJ2-3	TRBV5-4	-	TRBD2	CASSLRLAGFTDTQYF	TGTGCCAGCAGCTTGCGGTTAGCGGGGTTTACAGATACGCAGTATTTT
TRBJ1-2	TRBV19	-	-	CASSIGQLGTF	TGTGCCAGTAGTATCGGACAGTTGGGCACCTTC
TRBJ2-7	TRBV4-1	-	TRBD1	CASSQDPGQVMSEQYF	TGCGCCAGCAGCCAAGATCCGGGACAGGTAATGAGCGAGCAGTACTTC
TRBJ1-2	TRBV2	-	-	CASTNTLANYGYTF	TGTGCCAGCACAAACACCCTAGCTAACTATGGCTACACCTTC
TRBJ1-4	TRBV29-1	few	-	CSVERLEKLFF	TGCAGCGTGGAGCGGTTGGAAAAACTGTTTTTT
TRBJ2-7	TRBV5-6	-	TRBD1	CASSTIGTGDLDEQYF	TGTGCCAGCAGCACAATCGGGACAGGGGATTTAGACGAGCAGTACTTC
TRBJ2-3	TRBV5-1	medium-sized	-	CASSPEGSTDTQYF	TGCGCCAGCAGCCCGGAGGGCTCCACAGATACGCAGTATTTT
TRBJ2-3	TRBV7-3	-	-	CASSLSQGADTQYF	TGTGCCAGCAGCCTGAGCCAGGGCGCAGATACGCAGTATTTT
TRBJ2-5	TRBV5-6	-	-	CASSTGQIQETQYF	TGTGCCAGCAGCACAGGACAGATCCAAGAGACCCAGTACTTC
TRBJ2-1	TRBV6-5	-	TRBD2	CASSYGTSVNNEQFF	TGTGCCAGCAGTTACGGGACTAGCGTAAACAATGAGCAGTTCTTC
TRBJ2-1	TRBV6-5	few	TRBD2	CASSFTSGGAHEQFF	TGTGCCAGCAGTTTCACTAGCGGGGGGGCCCATGAGCAGTTCTTC
TRBJ1-1	TRBV10-3	-	-	CAITRQSENTEAFF	TGTGCCATCACCCGACAGAGCGAGAACACTGAAGCTTTCTTT